A selection of T cell receptor beta chains follows, all from one sample in a study of blood T cell repertoires in COVID-19. Some clones are missing from TCRdb's copy, which holds only in-frame ones; the method was immunoSEQ multiplex PCR. This sample yields about 320,000 clones, of which roughly 87% are seen a single time; approximately 9% belongs to the top ten. The sequencing sample was made of PBMCs or T cells enriched from blood (not recorded which). Receptors originate from a woman aged 18 to 35 who had recovered from COVID-19. Each CDR3 is given with its conserved first and last residue. A D gene is named only where the DNA matches it firmly. Where a row states a size, it is once, few, many or the class of an expanded clone; other rows omit it.

clone_size	d_call	v_call	j_call	cdr3_length	cdr3_nt	cdr3_aa
.	TRBD1	TRBV2	TRBJ1-2	12	TGTGCCAGCCGTGACAGGGGCGATGGCTACACCTTC	CASRDRGDGYTF
.	TRBD2	TRBV6-2/TRBV6-3	TRBJ2-1	18	TGTGCCAGCAGTAGTCCGGGACTAGCGGGGGGATTGATCAATGAGCAGTTCTTC	CASSSPGLAGGLINEQFF
.	TRBD1	TRBV4-1	TRBJ1-2	16	TGCGCCAGCAGCCAAGGGGAGACAGGGGCAACCTATGGCTACACCTTC	CASSQGETGATYGYTF
.	TRBD1	TRBV20-1	TRBJ1-2	15	TGCAGTGCTAGTAGGGGACAGGGTTCTTGGTATGGCTACACCTTC	CSASRGQGSWYGYTF
.	.	TRBV5-8	TRBJ2-7	15	TGTGCCAGCAGCTGGTTAGGGGGGGGCTCCTACGAGCAGTACTTC	CASSWLGGGSYEQYF
.	.	TRBV20-1	TRBJ1-1	11	TGCAGTGCTATATCCTCAGGGGCAGCTTTCTTT	CSAISSGAAFF
.	.	TRBV20-1	TRBJ2-5	10	TGCAGTGCCCGACTCGGGACCCAGTACTTC	CSARLGTQYF
.	TRBD1	TRBV15	TRBJ1-5	16	TGTGCCACCAGCAGAGGGGACAGGGGTTTAACACGGCCCCAGCATTTT	CATSRGDRGLTRPQHF
.	TRBD2	TRBV3-1/TRBV3-2	TRBJ2-1	16	TGTGCCAGCACGGCCCGCCGCTCGGGAGGGCCAGATGAGCAGTTCTTC	CASTARRSGGPDEQFF
.	TRBD1	TRBV2	TRBJ1-4	13	TGTGCCAGCAGACCGGGACAGGCCCAGGAACTGTTTTTT	CASRPGQAQELFF
few	TRBD2	TRBV28	TRBJ2-1	13	TGTGCCAGCAGTTTGGGAGGGAATGATGAGCAGTTCTTC	CASSLGGNDEQFF
.	.	TRBV5-1	TRBJ2-2	15	TGCGCCAGCAGCCTAATGACAGGCCACACCGGGGAGCTGTTTTTT	CASSLMTGHTGELFF
.	TRBD1	TRBV19	TRBJ1-3	16	TGTGCCAGTAGTACTGACAGGGTTGAAACTGGAAACACCATATATTTT	CASSTDRVETGNTIYF
.	.	TRBV7-3	TRBJ2-1	19	TGTGCCAGCAGCTTAACGTCTTGGAGGGGTAGGAGCTCCTACAATGAGCAGTTCTTC	CASSLTSWRGRSSYNEQFF
few	.	TRBV14	TRBJ1-6	14	TGTGCCAGCAGCCATCAACACACAGGGATCCCCGTCCACTTT	CASSHQHTGIPVHF
.	.	TRBV28	TRBJ2-7	16	TGTGCCAGCATTAGCGATTGGGGGGGCTTGGGGTACGAGCAGTACTTC	CASISDWGGLGYEQYF
.	.	TRBV19	TRBJ2-3	16	TGTGCCAGTAGTATAGGGTCCGGGGGAGGCACAGATACGCAGTATTTT	CASSIGSGGGTDTQYF
.	TRBD2	TRBV27	TRBJ2-3	16	TGTGCCAGCAGCCCTAGGACTAGCCCAATCACTCATACGCAGTATTTT	CASSPRTSPITHTQYF
.	TRBD2	TRBV11-2	TRBJ2-7	15	TGTGCCAGCAGCTTTCGGACTAGCGGGGGATACGAGCAGTACTTC	CASSFRTSGGYEQYF
once	TRBD1	TRBV5-1	TRBJ2-7	16	TGCGCCAGCAGCTTAAGCCATGGACAGGGTCCTCACGAGCAGTACTTC	CASSLSHGQGPHEQYF
once	.	TRBV7-8	TRBJ1-4	18	TGTGCCAGCAGCTTAGCCGGGGTGCGGGGTGCAACTAATGAAAAACTGTTTTTT	CASSLAGVRGATNEKLFF
.	.	TRBV3-1/TRBV3-2	TRBJ2-6	13	TGTGCCAGCAGCCCATCTGGGGCCAACGTCCTGACTTTC	CASSPSGANVLTF
.	.	TRBV7-2	TRBJ1-1	15	TGTGCCAGCAGCGAACAGGCCCCAGGGCGCGGTGAAGCTTTCTTT	CASSEQAPGRGEAFF